The rows below give T cell receptor beta chains drawn from one sample of a study of identifying expanded T cells in peripheral blood. This table comes from immunoSEQ multiplex PCR, and its TCRdb copy is limited to in-frame clones, with some not included. Seen here are about 85,000 clones, about 91% observed once, and the top ten hold approximately 2.6%. Sequencing was carried out using blood. These receptor sequences come from a person aged 18 to 75 in good health. The CDR3 runs from the conserved cysteine through the conserved F or W. Each record gives: J gene, V gene, clone size, D gene, CDR3 DNA, CDR3 protein. The D gene is left open where the match is weak. A row's size may be missing; if present it is once, few, many or a size class.

TRBJ2-1	TRBV2	.	.	TGTGCCAGCAGTGAAGCGCAAGGCGGTGAGCAGTTCTTC	CASSEAQGGEQFF
TRBJ1-5	TRBV6-1	.	TRBD1	TGTGCCAGCAGTGAAAAGGGACAGGATAGCAATCAGCCCCAGCATTTT	CASSEKGQDSNQPQHF
TRBJ2-5	TRBV28	.	.	TGTGCCAGCAGTTTAAGGGCGGGGCGCCAAGAGACCCAGTACTTC	CASSLRAGRQETQYF
TRBJ1-4	TRBV6-6	.	.	TGTGCCAGCAGTTACTTTAGAGCGGGGGGTCAGGAAAAACTGTTTTTT	CASSYFRAGGQEKLFF
TRBJ2-3	TRBV5-4	.	.	TGTGCCAGCAGCATAGGCGGAGACACAGATACGCAGTATTTT	CASSIGGDTDTQYF
TRBJ1-2	TRBV6-6	.	.	TGTGCCAGCTCATTGTACGGCGCTGGGGATGGCTACACCTTC	CASSLYGAGDGYTF
TRBJ2-2	TRBV2	.	.	TGTGCCATTCAGACAGGCGCGAACACCGGGGAGCTGTTTTTT	CAIQTGANTGELFF
TRBJ2-1	TRBV19	.	.	TGTGCCAGTAGTATAGAAGGGTACACTGAGCAGTTCTTC	CASSIEGYTEQFF
TRBJ2-2	TRBV6-6	.	TRBD2	TGTGCCAGCAGCATTCTAGCGGGTATCGGGGAGCTGTTTTTT	CASSILAGIGELFF
TRBJ1-1	TRBV2	.	.	TGTGCCAGCAGTTTCCGGGGGGAGGGCACTGAAGCTTTCTTT	CASSFRGEGTEAFF
TRBJ1-5	TRBV28	.	.	TGTGCCAGCATGGTCACACGAAACAATCAGCCCCAGCATTTT	CASMVTRNNQPQHF
TRBJ1-1	TRBV29-1	.	.	TGCAGCGTTACAGGGAACACTGAAGCTTTCTTT	CSVTGNTEAFF
TRBJ1-2	TRBV7-2	.	.	TGTGCCAGCAGCTTAGAGACCAACTATGGCTACACCTTC	CASSLETNYGYTF
TRBJ2-7	TRBV6-4	.	.	TGTGCCAGCAGGCTCGAACAGGGAAATTACGAGCAGTACTTC	CASRLEQGNYEQYF
TRBJ2-3	TRBV9	.	TRBD2	TGTGCCAGCAGCGTAAAGGGGACTAGGAGCACAGATACGCAGTATTTT	CASSVKGTRSTDTQYF
TRBJ2-7	TRBV5-4	.	TRBD2	TGTGCCAGCAGCCAAGATCTAAGCCGGGGGGGCCTTTTCTACGAGCAGTACTTC	CASSQDLSRGGLFYEQYF
TRBJ2-6	TRBV25-1	.	.	TGTGCCAGCTTGCCCGGGACATCCGGGGCCAACGTCCTGACTTTC	CASLPGTSGANVLTF
TRBJ2-1	TRBV29-1	.	.	TGCAGCGTTAGAGACCAGGGTTTTTGGAACAATGAGCAGTTCTTC	CSVRDQGFWNNEQFF
TRBJ2-4	TRBV9	.	.	TGTGCCAGCAGCCCCCAGGGAACAGGGACTCTAGCCAAAAACATTCAGTACTTC	CASSPQGTGTLAKNIQYF
TRBJ1-2	TRBV1	.	.	TGCACCAGCAGCCAAGAGTTATATTACAGAGAAGCTAACTATGGCTACACCTTC	CTSSQELYYREANYGYTF
TRBJ1-1	TRBV7-2	.	TRBD1	TGTGCCAGCAGCTTTACCGGGACAGGGGACACTGAAGCTTTCTTT	CASSFTGTGDTEAFF
TRBJ2-3	TRBV19	.	TRBD1	TGTGCCAGTAGTTATCCGACAGGGGGCCTCGATACGCAGTATTTT	CASSYPTGGLDTQYF
TRBJ2-3	TRBV5-8	.	.	TGTGCCAGCAGCCTAGGCAGGGGCTACCTCGCAGATACGCAGTATTTT	CASSLGRGYLADTQYF
TRBJ2-1	TRBV14	.	.	TGTGCCAGCAGCCAAGATAACTCGAACTTGTCCGAAGGACTTCATGAGCAGTTCTTC	CASSQDNSNLSEGLHEQFF
TRBJ2-4	TRBV19	.	TRBD1	TGTGCCAGTAGTTCGACAGGGCTAGCCAAAAACATTCAGTACTTC	CASSSTGLAKNIQYF
TRBJ1-2	TRBV19	.	TRBD1	TGTGCCAGTAGTATTGAGACAGGGAGAAGTGGCTACACCTTC	CASSIETGRSGYTF
TRBJ1-2	TRBV5-6	.	.	TGTGCCAGCAGCACCTGGACATATGGCTACACCTTC	CASSTWTYGYTF
TRBJ1-2	TRBV5-6	few	.	TGTGCCAGCAGCTTTGGACCGAGCTATGGCTACACCTTC	CASSFGPSYGYTF
TRBJ1-2	TRBV6-5	.	.	TGTGCCAGCAGCCCCGGGGGGGGAGCTAACTATGGCTACACCTTC	CASSPGGGANYGYTF
TRBJ2-5	TRBV28	.	TRBD1	TGTGCCAGCAGAGACGTAGGGGGCACAGAGACCCAGTACTTC	CASRDVGGTETQYF
TRBJ1-6	TRBV27	.	.	TGTGCCAGCACCACAGGGCGGGATAATTCACCCCTCCACTTT	CASTTGRDNSPLHF
TRBJ2-7	TRBV7-8	.	.	TGTGCCAGCAGCTTATACGCCTACGAGCAGTACTTC	CASSLYAYEQYF
TRBJ2-7	TRBV29-1	.	.	TGCAGCGTTGAAGTTGAAAGGAGGTCTGTTTTCCCTGGCGAGCAGTACTTC	CSVEVERRSVFPGEQYF
TRBJ2-1	TRBV13	.	.	TGTGCCAGCAGCCTGACGACTCTCCTGGGGGTATACAATGAGCAGTTCTTC	CASSLTTLLGVYNEQFF
TRBJ2-3	TRBV13	once	TRBD2	TGTGCCAGCAGCTGGCGGGGGGGCGGGGCAGATACGCAGTATTTT	CASSWRGGGADTQYF
TRBJ2-7	TRBV5-4	once	.	TGTGCCAGCAATGTTGGGGGAGACTCCTACGAGCAGTACTTC	CASNVGGDSYEQYF
TRBJ2-7	TRBV6-5	.	.	TGTGCCAGCAGTTACTCGTTTCCAGAGAGCTCCTACGAGCAGTACTTC	CASSYSFPESSYEQYF